Following are 31 T cell receptor beta chains from one sample sequenced in a study of shared clonotypes between healthy human individuals. TCRdb's copy holds only in-frame clones and misses some; the assay was immunoSEQ multiplex PCR. Among some 2.1 million clones, 85% to 95% were seen once, and the ten largest hold 0.13%. The specimen sequenced was naive CD4+ T cells sorted from blood. The subset here: CD45RA+ positively selected. The receptors originated from a man between 18 and 35 years old in good health.

The V call is TRBV30, the J call TRBJ1-3; D unclear. Germline V gives CDR1 GTSNPN, CDR2 SVGIG (reference sequence). This CDR3 contains 12 residues. V was shortened by 7 bases and J by 0 bases, with 7 bases between the two germline ends. CDR3 residues: CAFPSSGNTIYF. The CDR3 nucleotides read TGTGCCTTTCCAAGCTCTGGAAACACCATATATTTT. The variable domain in full, completed from reference TRBV30 and TRBJ1-3, reads SQTIHQWPATLVQPVGSPLSLECTVEGTSNPNLYWYRQAAGRGLQLLFYSVGIGQISSEVPQNLSASRPQDRQFILSSKKLLLSDSGFYLCAFPSSGNTIYFGEGSWLTVV.

As to this clone: The identical CDR3 is also encoded by other nucleotide sequences in the sample. The chain employs TRBV9 and TRBJ2-3, with D unclear. CDR1 and CDR2 from the germline V gene are SGDLS and YYNGEE. This CDR3 has 15 residues. V lost 2 bases and J lost 0, with 10 bases in between. CDR3 coding DNA: TGTGCCAGCAGCGTGTCTGGGGTAAGCACAGATACGCAGTATTTT. Its translation: CASSVSGVSTDTQYF.

The chain recombines TRBV6-6 with TRBJ1-6; D is undetermined. The CDR3 length is 15 residues. Germline-derived CDR1 and CDR2 are MNHNY and SVGAGI (reference sequence). V lost 0 bases and J 4 bases, leaving 7 bases between the germline ends. In nucleotides, the CDR3 is TGTGCCAGCAGTTACTCGAGGCGGTATAATTCACCCCTCCACTTT. Translating it yields CASSYSRRYNSPLHF.

The genes are TRBV28 and TRBJ2-6; TRBD2 agrees at 9 bases. Germline lookup yields CDR1 MDHEN and CDR2 SYDVKM. The CDR3 is made up of 15 amino acids. Trimming cost V 7 bases and J 0 bases; bases outside gene matches: 1. The CDR3 DNA follows: TGTGCCAGCAAAGCGGGGGGCTCTGGGGCCAACGTCCTGACTTTC. Its protein is CASKAGGSGANVLTF.

V is TRBV30 and J is TRBJ2-5, with TRBD2 as a possible D gene (6 bases). There are 14 residues in the CDR3. V was clipped by 4 bases and J by 0 bases, with 12 bases between them. Looked up from germline, CDR1 is GTSNPN and CDR2 is SVGIG (reference sequence). The CDR3 coding sequence is TGTGCCTGGACCCGCGGAGGGAACCAAGAGACCCAGTACTTC. The encoded protein is CAWTRGGNQETQYF.

The table lists this clone with a count of one. The V and J genes are TRBV2 and TRBJ2-7; D not certain. The ends were cut back, 11 bases at V and 6 bases at J, with 17 bases in the middle. The CDR3 totals 12 residues. CDR1 is SNHLY and CDR2 is FYNNEI in the germline V gene. This CDR3 reads CASHEAKGEQYF. The DNA for the CDR3 is TGTGCCTCCCATGAAGCCAAGGGCGAGCAGTACTTC.

As concerns this clone: In the same sample, other DNA sequences code for this CDR3. The CDR3 protein is CSVVAGSNQPQHF. The CDR3 nucleotides are TGCAGCGTTGTGGCAGGGAGCAATCAGCCCCAGCATTTT. This chain uses TRBV29-1 with TRBJ1-5, with D perhaps TRBD1 (5 bases). This CDR3 has 13 residues. Germline CDR1 reads SQVTM; CDR2 reads ANQGSEA. With 4 bases removed from V and 1 base from J, the gap between germline ends came to 8 bases. The full variable domain, completed using reference TRBV29-1 and TRBJ1-5, is SAVISQKPSRDICQRGTSLTIQCQVDSQVTMMFWYRQQPGQSLTLIATANQGSEATYESGFVIDKFPISRPNLTFSTLTVSNMSPEDSSIYLCSVVAGSNQPQHFGDGTRLSIL.

V is TRBV2 and J is TRBJ1-2; 8 bases are a match to TRBD1. This CDR3 contains 15 residues. Unmatched junction bases numbered 12, after V lost 8 bases and J lost 4 bases. Germline V gene sequence: CDR1 SNHLY, CDR2 FYNNEI. CDR3 DNA sequence: TGTGCCAGCCCGGACAGGGAGGGTCTATTCTATGGCTACACCTTC. It translates to CASPDREGLFYGYTF.

The chain carries TRBV6-5 and TRBJ2-7; D possibly corresponds to TRBD2 (6 bases). The germline CDR1 and CDR2 sequences are MNHEY and SVGAGI. The CDR3 length is 15 residues. V lost 2 bases, J lost 4 bases, and 15 bases lay in between. CDR3 residues: CASSYRGLSEYEQYF. DNA for the CDR3: TGTGCCAGCAGTTACAGGGGACTCTCCGAATACGAGCAGTACTTC.

In this sample, this clone turned up once. CDR3 protein: CASSLVEPVYNSPLHF. The CDR3 bases are TGTGCCAGCAGCTTAGTAGAGCCGGTGTATAATTCACCCCTCCACTTT. This chain connects TRBV7-2 to TRBJ1-6; no firm D call. This CDR3 is 16 amino acids long. The germline CDR1 and CDR2 sequences are SGHTA and FQGNSA. Trimming stripped 1 base from V and 4 bases from J, with 11 bases between.

The rearrangement uses TRBV27 and TRBJ1-6, with a tentative D call TRBD1 (5 bases). Trimming pared 3 bases from V and 11 bases from J, leaving 14 bases between. This CDR3 region has 14 residues. The germline V gene has CDR1 MNHEY and CDR2 SMNVEV (reference sequence). The CDR3 DNA sequence: TGTGCCAGCAGTTTTGGGCAGGGAGGGACACCCCTCCACTTT. Its translation: CASSFGQGGTPLHF.

The chain is built from TRBV5-4 and TRBJ2-5; D unclear. V was cut by 3 bases and J by 2 bases, with 5 bases left in between. CDR3 size: 12 residues. Germline V gene data show CDR1 as SGHNT and CDR2 as YYREEE (reference sequence). The CDR3 reads CASSSVQETQYF. The CDR3 nucleotides are TGTGCCAGCAGCTCGGTACAAGAGACCCAGTACTTC.

The gene calls are TRBV5-6 and TRBJ2-7; 10 bases line up with TRBD1. V gave up 4 bases and J gave up 6 bases; unmatched junction bases: 10. The CDR3 consists of 15 residues. Germline lookup yields CDR1 SGHDT and CDR2 YYEEEE. CDR3 sequence: CASSVRDRGFGEQYF. The CDR3 coding sequence is TGTGCCAGCAGCGTCCGGGACAGGGGTTTCGGCGAGCAGTACTTC.

This rearrangement joins TRBV9 to TRBJ2-3; 9 nucleotides line up with TRBD2. Germline V lookup: CDR1 SGDLS, CDR2 YYNGEE. The CDR3 runs to 16 residues. The junction had 6 bases not matched to a gene; V was cut back by 4 bases and J by 0 bases. The CDR3 bases are TGTGCCAGCAGCCCGGGGACTAGCTCTAGCACAGATACGCAGTATTTT. It translates to CASSPGTSSSTDTQYF.

This chain uses TRBV27 with TRBJ1-2; 8 nucleotides agree with TRBD1. Germline V CDR1 and CDR2: MNHEY, SMNVEV (reference sequence). Trimming removed 0 bases from V and 2 bases from J; junction bases left unmatched: 2. The CDR3 contains 15 residues. The CDR3: CASSLSRDRNYGYTF. CDR3 in DNA: TGTGCCAGCAGTTTATCCCGGGACAGGAACTATGGCTACACCTTC.

CDR3 region: CASSFRRTGGPGANVLTF. The CDR3 bases are TGTGCCAGCAGCTTTCGAAGGACAGGGGGCCCTGGGGCCAACGTCCTGACTTTC. This chain connects TRBV7-9 to TRBJ2-6; 11 bases are a match to TRBD1. This CDR3 has 18 amino acids. V lost 3 bases and J lost 2; bases outside the gene matches: 6. Germline CDR1 reads SEHNR; CDR2 reads FQNEAQ (reference sequence). Full variable domain (rest looked up from reference TRBV7-9 and TRBJ2-6): DTGVSQNPRHKITKRGQNVTFRCDPISEHNRLYWYRQTLGQGPEFLTYFQNEAQLEKSRLLSDRFSAERPKGSFSTLEIQRTEQGDSAMYLCASSFRRTGGPGANVLTFGAGSRLTVL.

This rearrangement joins TRBV19 to TRBJ1-6; possibly TRBD1 for D (5 bases). Germline V gene lookup returns CDR1 LNHDA and CDR2 SQIVND (reference sequence). The CDR3 is 13 residues long. Trimming removed 2 bases from V and 14 bases from J, with 13 bases in between. The CDR3 DNA follows: TGTGCCAGTAGTATAAGTTCAGAGGGGTCCCTCCACTTT. Translated: CASSISSEGSLHF.

This clone has a single count. The same CDR3 also results from other DNA sequences found in this sample. The rearrangement joins TRBV28 to TRBJ2-7; D might be TRBD1 (5 bases). This CDR3 spans 12 amino acids. Trimming shortened V by 3 bases and J by 4 bases, and 7 bases separated the two germline ends. CDR1 and CDR2 (germline): MDHEN, SYDVKM. CDR3 residues: CASSLKGYEQYF. The CDR3 DNA reads TGTGCCAGCAGTTTGAAGGGGTACGAGCAGTACTTC.

The chain combines TRBV4-3 with TRBJ2-7; D gene unclear. Trimming took off 0 bases at V and 4 bases at J, with 10 bases between the two ends. The CDR3 runs 14 residues. The germline gives CDR1 LGHNA, CDR2 YSLEER. The CDR3 region has the DNA TGCGCCAGCAGCCAAGATTTCGGCCAGTACGAGCAGTACTTC. Protein: CASSQDFGQYEQYF.

The chain recombines TRBV5-1 with TRBJ1-2; D gene unclear. The CDR3 consists of 13 residues. The ends were cut back, 0 bases at V and 8 bases at J, with 11 bases in the middle. From germline, CDR1 is SGHRS and CDR2 YFSETQ. The CDR3 protein is CASSLGTLGGYTF. The CDR3 DNA is TGCGCCAGCAGCTTGGGCACCCTGGGCGGCTACACCTTC.

This sequence joins TRBV5-4 and TRBJ2-3, with D perhaps matching TRBD2 (6 bases). The length of the CDR3 is 15 residues. The V end lost 5 bases, the J end lost 3 bases, and 16 bases lay between the germline ends. Germline-derived CDR1 and CDR2 are SGHNT and YYREEE (reference sequence). Here the CDR3 DNA reads TGTGCCAGCAGGTCGGGACTCCAGAGGACAGATACGCAGTATTTT. Its protein is CASRSGLQRTDTQYF.

The chain combines TRBV19 with TRBJ1-6; 7 bases fit TRBD1. From germline, CDR1 is LNHDA and CDR2 SQIVND (reference sequence). V was clipped by 5 bases and J by 8 bases; unmatched bases: 12. This CDR3 is 16 amino acids long. CDR3 nucleotide sequence: TGTGCCAGTAGTGCTACTCACAGGGGCGAGTATTCACCCCTCCACTTT. Translating gives CASSATHRGEYSPLHF.

This chain uses TRBV2 with TRBJ2-7, with D possibly matching TRBD1 (6 bases). Looked up from germline, CDR1 is SNHLY and CDR2 is FYNNEI. This CDR3 region has 12 residues. The germline V and J ends were trimmed by 5 bases and 6 bases, with 11 bases remaining between them. CDR3 sequence reads: CASSHRAVEQYF. CDR3 sequence (DNA): TGTGCCAGCAGTCACAGGGCTGTCGAGCAGTACTTC.

The chain employs TRBV28 and TRBJ2-2; 8 nucleotides line up with TRBD1. V shed 6 bases, J shed 5 bases, and the junction held 5 bases outside the gene matches. CDR3 length: 14 residues. In germline, CDR1 is MDHEN, CDR2 SYDVKM. The CDR3 here is CASSYTGGTGELFF. As DNA, the CDR3 is TGTGCCAGCAGCTATACAGGGGGAACCGGGGAGCTGTTTTTT.

The V and J genes are TRBV6-6 and TRBJ2-7; no reliable D call. CDR3 size: 11 residues. CDR1 is MNHNY and CDR2 is SVGAGI in the germline V gene (reference sequence). V shed 5 bases and J shed 4 bases, with 6 bases lying between them. CDR3 nucleotide sequence: TGTGCCAGCAGTGACCCGTACGAGCAGTACTTC. It codes for CASSDPYEQYF.

The rearrangement uses TRBV20-1 and TRBJ1-1; no clear D. This CDR3 is 11 amino acids long. CDR1 DFQATT and CDR2 SNEGSKA come from the germline V gene (reference sequence). V was shortened by 6 bases and J by 9 bases, with 14 bases between the two germline ends. The CDR3 sequence: CSASAPPQAFF. Written as DNA, the CDR3 is TGCAGTGCAAGCGCACCCCCCCAAGCTTTCTTT.

The rearrangement links TRBV7-3 to TRBJ2-2, with D perhaps given as TRBD1 or TRBD2 (6 bases each). V was cut by 4 bases and J by 0 bases, with 12 bases left in between. Germline V gene data show CDR1 as SGHTA and CDR2 as FQGTGA. CDR3 size: 16 residues. The CDR3 DNA reads as TGTGCCAGCAGCTCCATAGGGGGGTCGAACACCGGGGAGCTGTTTTTT. It translates to CASSSIGGSNTGELFF. The full variable domain, rest sourced from reference TRBV7-3 and TRBJ2-2, is GAGVSQTPSNKVTEKGKYVELRCDPISGHTALYWYRQSLGQGPEFLIYFQGTGAADDSGLPNDRFFAVRPEGSVSTLKIQRTERGDSAVYLCASSSIGGSNTGELFFGEGSRLTVL.

Turning to this clone: Other DNA sequences in this specimen translate into the identical CDR3. This rearrangement joins TRBV30 to TRBJ1-6, with a weak D call TRBD1 (6 bases). Germline assignment: CDR1 GTSNPN and CDR2 SVGIG (reference sequence). This CDR3 spans 13 amino acids. CDR3 protein: CAYGVGGDSPLHF. The DNA for the CDR3 is TGTGCTTACGGGGTAGGGGGTGATTCACCCCTCCACTTT.

Remarks on this clone: Other DNA sequences in this sample translate to the same CDR3. The rearrangement uses TRBV20-1 and TRBJ2-7; a weak D match, TRBD2 (5 bases). There are 11 residues in the CDR3. V lost 5 bases, J lost 2 bases, and 7 bases lay in between. Germline V gives CDR1 DFQATT, CDR2 SNEGSKA (reference sequence). The CDR3 nucleotides read TGCAGTGCTCGAGGGACCTACGAGCAGTACTTC. Translated, it gives CSARGTYEQYF.

The V gene is TRBV6-6, the J gene TRBJ1-5; 7 positions agree with TRBD1. Unmatched junction bases numbered 5, after V lost 6 bases and J lost 0 bases. This CDR3 contains 15 residues. Germline CDR1 reads MNHNY; CDR2 reads SVGAGI (reference sequence). The CDR3 loop reads CASRPGQASNQPQHF. The CDR3 DNA reads as TGTGCCAGCAGGCCCGGACAGGCTAGCAATCAGCCCCAGCATTTT.

This chain joins TRBV6-5 and TRBJ1-3; 9 nucleotides line up with TRBD1. The CDR3 is made up of 13 amino acids. Germline V gives CDR1 MNHEY, CDR2 SVGAGI. The J segment lost 9 bases and the V segment lost 5 bases, leaving 5 bases of the junction unmatched. The CDR3 region has the DNA TGTGCCAGCAGTCGGACAGGGGACGGCACCATATATTTT. This gives the protein CASSRTGDGTIYF.